One sample yielded the 6 T cell receptor beta chains listed below, sequenced in a study of regulatory T cells in long-lasting Graves disease. The time point is: newly diagnosed GD, antithyroid drugs for less than 3 months. Extracted PBMC RNA gave rise to the TCR library. Libraries of TCR beta came from iRepertoire HTBI primers plus Arm-PCR of CDR3 regions. TCRdb re-analysed the multiplex PCR reads in MiXCR, keeping a single row per CDR3 protein. The sample has hundreds of thousands of distinct CDR3 sequences; 15% to 20% are singletons. The data were also submitted as part of a second study, on T cells in Graves' hyperthyroidism and ophthalmopathy.

Here the sequenced sample was peripheral blood mononuclear cells (PBMCs), taken at new diagnosis, from a patient treated with antithyroid drugs. Source of these receptors: a man between 18 and 35 years old with Graves disease.

In its sample, this clonotype was seen many times. The chain links TRBV24-1 to TRBJ2-7, with D possibly matching TRBD1 (6 bases). Germline CDR1 is KGHDR and CDR2 is SFDVKD. The CDR3 is 14 residues long. With 4 bases removed from V and 2 bases from J, the gap between germline ends came to 11 bases. CDR3 sequence reads: CATSESGQAYEQYF. CDR3 in DNA: TGTGCCACCAGTGAGTCGGGACAAGCCTACGAGCAGTACTTC.

The gene calls are TRBV12-5 and TRBJ1-1, with D unclear. V gave up 0 bases and J gave up 1 base, with 3 bases separating them. CDR1 is LGHNT, CDR2 FRNRAP, per germline. The CDR3 totals 13 residues. The CDR3 DNA follows: TGTGCTAGTGGTTTGGTCCCGAACACTGAAGCTTTCTTT. Translating gives CASGLVPNTEAFF. Looking up the rest from reference TRBV12-5 and TRBJ1-1 gives the full variable domain: DARVTQTPRHKVTEMGQEVTMRCQPILGHNTVFWYRQTMMQGLELLAYFRNRAPLDDSGMPKDRFSAEMPDATLATLKIQPSEPRDSAVYFCASGLVPNTEAFFGQGTRLTVV.

The gene calls are TRBV5-5 and TRBJ1-1, with 7 bases lining up with TRBD1. The CDR3 sequence is 13 residues long. CDR1 is SGHKS, CDR2 YYEKEE, per germline (reference sequence). V was pared by 7 bases and J by 1 base, with 4 bases of the junction left unmatched. Here the CDR3 reads CASGQVRNTEAFF. The CDR3 nucleotides are TGTGCCAGCGGACAGGTACGGAACACTGAAGCTTTCTTT.

This clonotype has a count of ten or more. The rearrangement links TRBV2 to TRBJ2-3; tentative D call: TRBD2 (6 bases). In germline, CDR1 is SNHLY, CDR2 FYNNEI. CDR3 length: 13 residues. V lost 6 bases to trimming and J lost 1 base, with 8 bases between them. The CDR3 here is CASRGGGTDTQYF. The CDR3 coding sequence is TGTGCCAGCAGGGGAGGCGGCACAGATACGCAGTATTTT.

The chain uses TRBV9 and TRBJ2-2; TRBD2 agrees at 15 bases. V gave up 4 bases and J gave up 7 bases; unmatched junction bases: 11. This CDR3 has 18 amino acids. Germline CDR1 and CDR2: SGDLS and YYNGEE. CDR3 amino acids: CASSLGTSGRRVGGELFF. The CDR3, as DNA: TGTGCCAGCAGCCTCGGGACTAGCGGGAGGCGAGTAGGCGGGGAGCTGTTTTTT.

This sequence joins TRBV30 and TRBJ2-1; possibly TRBD1 or TRBD2 for D (7 bases each). The V gene lost 4 bases and the J gene lost 7 bases, with 26 bases spanning the gap. The germline V gene has CDR1 GTSNPN and CDR2 SVGIG (reference sequence). This CDR3 comprises 17 residues. The CDR3 sequence: CAWKFPGEGAIENEQFF. CDR3 nucleotide sequence: TGTGCCTGGAAGTTCCCAGGGGAGGGGGCCATAGAAAATGAGCAGTTCTTC.